The present T cell receptor beta chain was sequenced within a study of shared T cell receptors in the human thymus. V gave up 1 base and J gave up 4 bases, with 13 bases separating them. Looked up from germline, CDR1 is MGHDK and CDR2 is SYGVNS. CDR3 size: 15 residues. Here immunoSEQ multiplex PCR was the method, and the copy in TCRdb shows in-frame clones only, minus some. The sample records 550,000 to 800,000 clones, around 85% being singletons. This sample also belongs to another study, concerning human thymus T cells. Per that study: Infants, healthy and Finnish, who were having corrective surgery for congenital heart defects served as donors. During corrective heart surgery, resections were taken, and the thymus tissue came from them.

Sequenced sample: thymocytes. The receptor was isolated from a girl under three years old with a congenital heart defect. The V gene is TRBV25-1, the J gene TRBJ1-2; D is unclear. As DNA, the CDR3 is TGTGCCAGCAGTGAATCAAGGGAGATAGGCTATGGCTACACCTTC. This translates into CASSESREIGYGYTF.